One sample yielded the 19 T cell receptor beta chains listed below, sequenced in a study of PD-1 blockade in classical Hodgkin lymphoma. This table comes from immunoSEQ multiplex PCR, and its TCRdb copy is limited to in-frame clones, with some not included. The sample includes 100,000 or so clones, roughly 89% of them seen just once. The time point: cycle 4 day 1 (C4D1), after around six weeks of nivolumab. All patients relapsed after autologous stem cell transplantation, and brentuximab vedotin exposure varied. Sequenced here: peripheral blood mononuclear cells (PBMCs), sampled before the fourth cycle of nivolumab. The receptors were gathered from a human donor with classical Hodgkin lymphoma.

This chain links TRBV4-1 with TRBJ2-7, with 11 bases lining up with TRBD2. The CDR3 covers 15 residues. With 0 bases clipped from V and 8 bases from J, the junction kept 6 bases outside the gene matches. In germline, CDR1 is MGHRA, CDR2 YSYEKL. The CDR3 loop is CASSQEGLAGGQQYF. CDR3 coding DNA: TGCGCCAGCAGCCAAGAGGGGCTAGCGGGAGGCCAGCAGTACTTC.

The rearrangement joins TRBV5-6 to TRBJ2-7; 9 nucleotides line up with TRBD2. The CDR3 runs 16 residues. Per germline, CDR1 SGHDT and CDR2 YYEEEE. Unmatched junction bases numbered 8, after V lost 0 bases and J lost 4 bases. CDR3 DNA sequence: TGTGCCAGCAGCTTGGCCGTCGGGCGGGAGGGGTACGAGCAGTACTTC. This codes for CASSLAVGREGYEQYF.

V usage is TRBV9 and J usage is TRBJ1-2; TRBD1 agrees at 7 bases. Germline assignment: CDR1 SGDLS and CDR2 YYNGEE. The V and J ends lost 0 bases and 6 bases, in that order; junction bases with no gene match: 11. The CDR3 is 16 residues long. The CDR3 loop reads CASSVVGTQGVDGYTF. CDR3 nucleotide sequence: TGTGCCAGCAGCGTAGTAGGAACTCAGGGGGTAGATGGCTACACCTTC.

The J gene is TRBJ1-2, the V gene TRBV10-3, with D perhaps matching TRBD1 (6 bases). The CDR3 loop spans 15 amino acids. Trimming took off 6 bases at V and 3 bases at J, with 17 bases between the two ends. Germline V CDR1 and CDR2: ENHRY, SYGVKD. CDR3 protein: CAIRDGQGKDYGYTF. CDR3 in DNA: TGTGCCATCAGAGACGGCCAGGGGAAAGACTATGGCTACACCTTC.

J is TRBJ1-2 and V is TRBV5-6; unclear D gene. CDR1 and CDR2 (germline): SGHDT, YYEEEE. With 0 bases removed from V and 1 base from J, the gap between germline ends came to 7 bases. The CDR3 is 14 residues long. CDR3 nucleotides: TGTGCCAGCAGCTTGGAAGGGAATAACTATGGCTACACCTTC. Translated: CASSLEGNNYGYTF.

The rearrangement uses TRBV10-3 and TRBJ1-2; 11 bases fit TRBD1. CDR3 length: 15 residues. Unmatched junction bases numbered 2, after V lost 2 bases and J lost 3 bases. Germline V gives CDR1 ENHRY, CDR2 SYGVKD. The CDR3 reads CAISERTGGDYGYTF. The CDR3, as DNA: TGTGCCATCAGTGAGCGGACAGGGGGCGACTATGGCTACACCTTC.

This chain connects TRBV19 to TRBJ2-7, with 7 bases matching TRBD2. CDR3 length equals 15 residues. CDR1 is LNHDA, CDR2 SQIVND, per germline (reference sequence). V shed 0 bases and J 3 bases; nucleotides not matched to a gene: 5. CDR3 residues: CASSIDRASGYEQYF. CDR3 nucleotide sequence: TGTGCCAGTAGTATAGATAGGGCTAGCGGCTACGAGCAGTACTTC.

The CDR3 nucleotides read TGTGCCAGCAGTGAACTTACGGGACCTAACTATGGCTACACCTTC. Its protein product is CASSELTGPNYGYTF. The chain couples TRBV6-1 to TRBJ1-2; a possible D gene is TRBD1 (5 bases). Germline V CDR1 and CDR2: MNHNS, SASEGT. The CDR3 runs 15 residues. V was shortened by 2 bases and J by 0 bases, with 10 bases between the two germline ends.

This sequence joins TRBV11-2 and TRBJ2-7; no definite D call. Deletions cut 1 base from V and 3 bases from J, with 10 bases between. The length of the CDR3 is 14 residues. Germline CDR1 reads SGHAT; CDR2 reads FQNNGV. CDR3 loop: CASSLVGGGYEQYF. CDR3 coding DNA: TGTGCCAGCAGCTTAGTAGGCGGCGGCTACGAGCAGTACTTC.

The chain is built from TRBV6-6 and TRBJ1-1; D is possibly TRBD1 (5 bases). The CDR3 contains 13 residues. CDR1 MNHNY and CDR2 SVGAGI come from the germline V gene (reference sequence). Deletions cut 8 bases from V and 3 bases from J, with 13 bases between. The CDR3 protein is CASQGFVHTEAFF. The CDR3 DNA sequence: TGTGCCAGCCAGGGCTTTGTGCACACTGAAGCTTTCTTT.

The CDR3 sequence: CASSLGGTLSYEQYF. DNA of the CDR3: TGCGCCAGCAGCTTGGGCGGGACCCTCTCCTACGAGCAGTACTTC. V and J are TRBV5-1 and TRBJ2-7; perhaps TRBD2 as D (6 bases). The germline V gene has CDR1 SGHRS and CDR2 YFSETQ. This CDR3 region has 15 residues. V dropped 0 bases and J dropped 0 bases, with 10 bases sitting between them.

This chain links TRBV28 with TRBJ2-3, with a possible D match to TRBD2 (6 bases). The CDR3 loop spans 14 amino acids. V lost 6 bases to trimming and J lost 2 bases, with 12 bases between them. Germline CDR1 is MDHEN and CDR2 is SYDVKM. The CDR3, as DNA: TGTGCCAGCAGCGTATGGGGGGTCACAGATACGCAGTATTTT. It translates to CASSVWGVTDTQYF.

V gene TRBV27 combines with J gene TRBJ2-1; D perhaps matches TRBD2 (7 bases). The V gene's germline CDR1 is MNHEY and CDR2 SMNVEV (reference sequence). V lost 10 bases, J lost 0 bases, and 19 bases lay in between. The CDR3 covers 16 residues. Here the CDR3 DNA reads TGTGCCACCCACCTTGGGGGCGGGAGCTCCTACAATGAGCAGTTCTTC. Translation: CATHLGGGSSYNEQFF.

The chain is built from TRBV28 and TRBJ1-2; tentatively, D is TRBD1 (5 bases). Looked up from germline, CDR1 is MDHEN and CDR2 is SYDVKM. Trimming took off 3 bases at V and 2 bases at J, with 19 bases between the two ends. The CDR3 has 17 amino acids. The CDR3 is CASSFASGEALNYGYTF. The CDR3 bases are TGTGCCAGCAGTTTTGCATCGGGGGAGGCCCTCAACTATGGCTACACCTTC.

The gene calls are TRBV5-1 and TRBJ1-1; no clear D gene. The V gene's germline CDR1 is SGHRS and CDR2 YFSETQ. The CDR3 totals 15 residues. Trimming took off 5 bases at V and 0 bases at J, with 14 bases between the two ends. Here the CDR3 reads CASSLGPNMNTEAFF. The CDR3, as DNA: TGCGCCAGCAGTCTTGGACCGAATATGAACACTGAAGCTTTCTTT.

On this clone: One junction end disagrees with the germline gene, perhaps due to a read error. This chain connects TRBV5-6 to TRBJ1-3, with D hard to call. CDR1 is SGHDT, CDR2 YYEEEE, per germline. CDR3 size: 12 residues. The CDR3 DNA sequence: TGTGCCAGCAGCCACGGTGGGAGGCCAGACCATTTT. As protein: CASSHGGRPDHF.

This clone was found a few times. The chain has TRBV5-1 and TRBJ1-2; D is undetermined. The CDR3 has 12 residues. Germline loops: CDR1 SGHRS, CDR2 YFSETQ. Trimming removed 0 bases from V and 8 bases from J, with 8 bases in between. The chain's CDR3 is CASSLESAGYTF. DNA of the CDR3: TGCGCCAGCAGCTTGGAGTCAGCCGGCTACACCTTC.

The V gene is TRBV7-8, the J gene TRBJ2-1; 12 bases match TRBD2. Trimming took 5 bases from V and 8 from J; bases not matched to a gene: 7. Germline lookup yields CDR1 SGHVS and CDR2 FQNEAQ. This CDR3 contains 15 residues. The CDR3 region has the DNA TGTGCCAGCAGCCCACAGACTAGCGGGAGCTATGAGCAGTTCTTC. It codes for CASSPQTSGSYEQFF.

The V call is TRBV30, the J call TRBJ1-4, with no clear D. The CDR3 spans 15 residues. Germline V lookup: CDR1 GTSNPN, CDR2 SVGIG (reference sequence). Deletions cut 3 bases from V and 6 bases from J, with 17 bases between. The chain's CDR3 is CAWRGRNARDEKLFF. CDR3 DNA: TGTGCCTGGAGAGGAAGGAACGCGAGGGATGAAAAACTGTTTTTT.